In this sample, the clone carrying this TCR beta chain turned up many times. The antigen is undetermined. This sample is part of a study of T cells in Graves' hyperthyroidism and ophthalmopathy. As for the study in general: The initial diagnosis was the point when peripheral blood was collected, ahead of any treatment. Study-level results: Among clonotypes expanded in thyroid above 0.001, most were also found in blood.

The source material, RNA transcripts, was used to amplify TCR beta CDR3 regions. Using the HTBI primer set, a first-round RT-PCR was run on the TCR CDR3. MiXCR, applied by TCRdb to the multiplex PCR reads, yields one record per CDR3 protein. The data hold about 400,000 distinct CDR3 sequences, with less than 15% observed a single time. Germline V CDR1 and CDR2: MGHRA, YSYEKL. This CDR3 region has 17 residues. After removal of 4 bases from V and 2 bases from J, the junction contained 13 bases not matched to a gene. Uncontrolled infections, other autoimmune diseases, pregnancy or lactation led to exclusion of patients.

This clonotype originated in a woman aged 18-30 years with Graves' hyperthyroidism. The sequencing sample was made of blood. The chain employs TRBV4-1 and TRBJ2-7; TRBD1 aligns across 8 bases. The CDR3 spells CASSLQHLRDRPYEQYF. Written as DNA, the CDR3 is TGCGCCAGCAGCCTACAACATCTACGGGACAGGCCCTACGAGCAGTACTTC.